These T cell receptor beta chains were read from a single sample in a study of beta chain features in type 1 diabetes. The data were produced by immunoSEQ multiplex PCR, yet TCRdb's version contains in-frame clones alone and is incomplete. The repertoire holds fewer than 200,000 clones, with approximately 10% as singletons. Source material: central memory CD4+ T cells from blood. The receptor set was obtained from a man in his thirties or forties with type 1 diabetes. The CDR3 runs from the conserved cysteine through the conserved F or W. The D gene is left open where the match is weak. A clone size is listed for some rows: how often the clone was seen (once, few, many), or a class if it is expanded.

d_call	v_call	clone_size	j_call	cdr3_nt	cdr3_aa
.	TRBV18	few	TRBJ1-1	TGTGCCAGCTCATCCCAGAACACTGAAGCTTTCTTT	CASSSQNTEAFF
TRBD2	TRBV9	few	TRBJ2-1	TGTGCCAGCAGCGTGGGGACTAGCGACAATGAGCAGTTCTTC	CASSVGTSDNEQFF
.	TRBV27	few	TRBJ2-1	TGTGCCAGCAGTTTAAGGGGTTTAGGGTACAATGAGCAGTTCTTC	CASSLRGLGYNEQFF
TRBD2	TRBV5-8	.	TRBJ2-3	TGTGCCAGCAGCGGGCTAGCGGGAGGCCCAGATACGCAGTATTTT	CASSGLAGGPDTQYF
.	TRBV28	.	TRBJ1-2	TGTGCCAGCATCGGGGGGAATGGATACTATGGCTACACCTTC	CASIGGNGYYGYTF
.	TRBV6-5	few	TRBJ2-7	TGTGCCAGCAGTTACGCACGGCCGGCGGACTACGAGCAGTACTTC	CASSYARPADYEQYF
TRBD1	TRBV29-1	few	TRBJ1-4	TGCAGCGTTGAACAGACGACAGGGAGAATCAGTGAACTGTTTTTT	CSVEQTTGRISELFF
TRBD2	TRBV5-1	.	TRBJ2-1	TGCGCCAGCAGCACCGGGACTAGCTCCCGCAATGAGCAGTTCTTC	CASSTGTSSRNEQFF
.	TRBV2	.	TRBJ1-1	TGTGCCAGCAGTGCGGGGACTAACGCTTTCTTT	CASSAGTNAFF
.	TRBV7-9	few	TRBJ2-1	TGTGCCAGCAGAGTTGGGGGGACGAACAATGAGCAGTTCTTC	CASRVGGTNNEQFF
TRBD1	TRBV7-2	few	TRBJ1-1	TGTGCCAGCAGCTTCAACAGGGGTCCGAACACTGAAGCTTTCTTT	CASSFNRGPNTEAFF
TRBD1	TRBV4-3	few	TRBJ2-7	TGCGCCAGCAGCCGACTAGGGACAGGCGGCGAGCAGTACTTC	CASSRLGTGGEQYF
TRBD1	TRBV5-6	.	TRBJ1-2	TGTGCCAGCAGCCTGGACAGGGGGGGCTATGGCTACACCTTC	CASSLDRGGYGYTF
.	TRBV15	few	TRBJ2-5	TGTGCCACCAGCAGGGCCAGTTCTGCAGGGGAAGAGACCCAGTACTTC	CATSRASSAGEETQYF
.	TRBV5-1	few	TRBJ1-5	TGCGCCAGCTTCAGGGCGGGCAATCAGCCCCAGCATTTT	CASFRAGNQPQHF
TRBD1	TRBV28	few	TRBJ1-5	TGTGCCAGCAGTTTGGAGACAGGGGGCTATCAGCCCCAGCATTTT	CASSLETGGYQPQHF
TRBD1	TRBV7-2	few	TRBJ2-7	TGTGCCAGCAGTTCCGACAGGGAAGGCGAGCAGTACTTC	CASSSDREGEQYF
.	TRBV7-2	few	TRBJ2-1	TGTGCCAGCAGCCCTAGGGGAATGTACAATGAGCAGTTCTTC	CASSPRGMYNEQFF
.	TRBV7-3	many	TRBJ1-1	TGTGCCAGCAGCCACACAGGGAACACTGAAGCTTTCTTT	CASSHTGNTEAFF
TRBD2	TRBV29-1	.	TRBJ2-2	TGCAGCGTCGTTCGGACTAGCGGAGGCACCGGGGAGCTGTTTTTT	CSVVRTSGGTGELFF
.	TRBV4-1	few	TRBJ2-7	TGCGCCAGCAGCCGATACGGCGGGAAGAGCTCCTACGAGCAGTACTTC	CASSRYGGKSSYEQYF
.	TRBV7-8	few	TRBJ1-1	TGTGCCAGCAGTCACAACAGGGAGATGAACACTGAAGCTTTCTTT	CASSHNREMNTEAFF
.	TRBV4-3	.	TRBJ1-3	TGCGCCAGCAGCCAAGATCACGGTTCAGGGGCGCGAAACACCATATATTTT	CASSQDHGSGARNTIYF
.	TRBV7-9	medium-sized	TRBJ1-5	TGTGCCAGCAGCCTAGGGGAGAATCAGCCCCAGCATTTT	CASSLGENQPQHF
.	TRBV5-4	.	TRBJ2-7	TGTGCCAGCAGCCCAGAGGGGGGGTCCTACGAGCAGTACTTC	CASSPEGGSYEQYF
TRBD2	TRBV4-2	few	TRBJ2-7	TGTGCCAGCAGCCTCACAAGGGAGCGGGATGGGGCCTACGAGCAGTACTTC	CASSLTRERDGAYEQYF
.	TRBV2	many	TRBJ2-3	TGTGCCAGCAGTGAGACTTCTAGCACAGATACGCAGTATTTT	CASSETSSTDTQYF
.	TRBV6-1	few	TRBJ2-7	TGTGCCAGCAGTCGGGACACCCGCTCCTACGAGCAGTACTTC	CASSRDTRSYEQYF
.	TRBV7-3	.	TRBJ1-3	TGTGCCAGCAGCTTAACGGCCTTCGGAAACACCATATATTTT	CASSLTAFGNTIYF
.	TRBV29-1	.	TRBJ2-5	TGCAGCGTTGAAGATCCCGGGGTGGAGACCCAGTACTTC	CSVEDPGVETQYF
.	TRBV6-6	.	TRBJ1-1	TGTGCCAGCAGTTACCCGCAAACATTTGAAGCTTTCTTT	CASSYPQTFEAFF
.	TRBV7-8	.	TRBJ2-1	TGTGCCAGCAGCTTAGTTTCCCTCGACAATGAGCAGTTCTTC	CASSLVSLDNEQFF
.	TRBV4-3	.	TRBJ2-3	TGCGCCAGCAGCCTTGGAGGAGGGTCACTCAATACGCAGTATTTT	CASSLGGGSLNTQYF
TRBD1	TRBV2	few	TRBJ2-1	TGTGCCAGCAAGGGACAGGGGAGGAATGAGCAGTTCTTC	CASKGQGRNEQFF
TRBD1	TRBV28	.	TRBJ1-1	TGTGCCAGCAGTTCCCAGGACAGGACTGAAGCTTTCTTT	CASSSQDRTEAFF
.	TRBV18	.	TRBJ2-7	TGTGCCAGCTCGCCCGACAGGTTTAACGAGCAGTACTTC	CASSPDRFNEQYF
.	TRBV11-2	few	TRBJ1-2	TGTGCCAGCAGTCCCGACAGAGACCAAGGCTACACCTTC	CASSPDRDQGYTF
TRBD2	TRBV4-2	.	TRBJ2-3	TGTGCCAGCAGCCGAACATCGGGACTAGCTAGCACAGATACGCAGTATTTT	CASSRTSGLASTDTQYF
.	TRBV10-3	few	TRBJ2-7	TGTGCCAGCCTCGGACTCATAACGGGGGAGCAGTACTTC	CASLGLITGEQYF
.	TRBV9	.	TRBJ2-1	TGTGCCAGCAGCGCCCTAGCTGGGACCTACAATGAGCAGTTCTTC	CASSALAGTYNEQFF
.	TRBV20-1	few	TRBJ1-1	TGCAGTGCTAGGCAGTCTGAAGCTTTCTTT	CSARQSEAFF
TRBD1	TRBV7-2	few	TRBJ2-5	TGTGCCAGCAGCTCGGGACAGGCGTATCAAGAGACCCAGTACTTC	CASSSGQAYQETQYF
.	TRBV9	.	TRBJ1-1	TGTGCCAGCAGCGTAGCTACGGGAGAAGCTTTCTTT	CASSVATGEAFF
TRBD2	TRBV29-1	many	TRBJ2-1	TGCAGCGGGGCGACTAGCGGGCGAGCCGGGCAGTTCTTC	CSGATSGRAGQFF
.	TRBV4-1	few	TRBJ1-5	TGCGCCAGCAGCCAAATCAGGGACTCCGATCAGCCCCAGCATTTT	CASSQIRDSDQPQHF
TRBD2	TRBV5-1	.	TRBJ2-1	TGCGCCAGCAGCTTTATCGCGGCGGGAGGGGCTTACAATGAGCAGTTCTTC	CASSFIAAGGAYNEQFF
TRBD1	TRBV5-1	few	TRBJ2-7	TGCGCCAGCAGCAAGACAGGGGGCTCCTACGAGCAGTACTTC	CASSKTGGSYEQYF
.	TRBV27	.	TRBJ2-2	TGTGCCAGCAGTTTATCCCCTTCGAACACCGGGGAGCTGTTTTTT	CASSLSPSNTGELFF
TRBD1	TRBV5-1	.	TRBJ1-1	TGCGCCAGCAGCGCGGACAGGATTAACACTGAAGCTTTCTTT	CASSADRINTEAFF
.	TRBV4-1	.	TRBJ1-2	TGCGCCAGCAGCCAAGACCCATCGGGCTATGGCTACACCTTC	CASSQDPSGYGYTF
.	TRBV19	few	TRBJ1-2	TGTGCCAGTAGAGCCCGGGGTATTAGGTATGGCTACACCTTC	CASRARGIRYGYTF
TRBD2	TRBV6-1	few	TRBJ2-3	TGTGCCAGCAGTGCCCTAGCGGGAGGGCCAGATACGCAGTATTTT	CASSALAGGPDTQYF
.	TRBV5-4	few	TRBJ1-4	TGTGCCAGCAGCTTGGTGGGGGCAGCTGATGAAAAACTGTTTTTT	CASSLVGAADEKLFF
.	TRBV11-2	.	TRBJ2-5	TGTGCCAGCAGCTTAGGGAGGGCCTTTTCGCGTGAGACCCAGTACTTC	CASSLGRAFSRETQYF
TRBD1	TRBV5-4	few	TRBJ1-2	TGTGCCAGCAGCCCGGGACAGGGGGCGCGTGGCTACACCTTC	CASSPGQGARGYTF